Below are 5 T cell receptor beta chains sequenced from a single sample in a study of CD8+ T cells in alopecia areata. Treatment meaning: oral pan-JAK inhibitor, 5-10 mg twice daily. Once RNA had been extracted, it was reverse transcribed into cDNA to act as the sequencing template. Sequencing was performed with immunoSEQ multiplex PCR; in TCRdb, only in-frame clones are kept and a portion is missing. The sample has under 350,000 clones, about three fifths seen once. Sequencing used CD4+ T cells sorted from blood, obtained at week 24, from a patient treated with tofacitinib. All receptors come from a human donor with alopecia areata.

The chain links TRBV2 to TRBJ1-2; a weak D match, TRBD1 (6 bases). This CDR3 spans 14 amino acids. The germline V and J ends were trimmed by 6 bases and 7 bases, with 18 bases remaining between them. Germline V gene sequence: CDR1 SNHLY, CDR2 FYNNEI. CDR3 DNA sequence: TGTGCCAGCAGCGACCTGATGGGGGCGGGTGGCTACACCTTC. Amino acids: CASSDLMGAGGYTF.

Only a few counts were recorded for this clone. The rearrangement uses TRBV30 and TRBJ1-2; the D is unclear. Trimming pared 0 bases from V and 3 bases from J, leaving 8 bases between. Germline assignment: CDR1 GTSNPN and CDR2 SVGIG (reference sequence). This CDR3 has 13 residues. As DNA, the CDR3 is TGTGCCTGGAGTGTTCTTAGCCACTATGGCTACACCTTC. Encoded protein: CAWSVLSHYGYTF.

The chain carries TRBV29-1 and TRBJ2-5, with 11 bases identical to TRBD2. V trimming: 2 bases; J trimming: 5 bases; junction bases outside the gene matches: 10. Germline lookup yields CDR1 SQVTM and CDR2 ANQGSEA. The length of the CDR3 is 16 residues. The CDR3 loop reads CSVETLAGGPGETQYF. The DNA for the CDR3 is TGCAGCGTTGAAACCCTAGCGGGGGGCCCCGGCGAGACCCAGTACTTC.

The gene calls are TRBV4-3 and TRBJ2-1; 7 bases are a match to TRBD2. This CDR3 has 15 amino acids. The V gene's germline CDR1 is LGHNA and CDR2 YSLEER. J gave up 3 bases and V 1 base, and 3 bases lay outside the gene matches. The CDR3 region has the DNA TGCGCCAGCAGCCAAGCCGGGACTATCTACAATGAGCAGTTCTTC. Translating it yields CASSQAGTIYNEQFF.

CDR3 residues: CASSESGLNYGYTF. The CDR3 region has the DNA TGCGCCAGCAGCGAATCAGGGTTAAACTATGGCTACACCTTC. J is TRBJ1-2 and V is TRBV5-1, with TRBD1 as a possible D gene (5 bases). CDR3 length equals 14 residues. The germline CDR1 and CDR2 sequences are SGHRS and YFSETQ. Trimming removed 4 bases at V and 2 bases at J, with 12 bases between. Combining the CDR3 with reference TRBV5-1 and TRBJ1-2 gives the whole variable domain KAGVTQTPRYLIKTRGQQVTLSCSPISGHRSVSWYQQTPGQGLQFLFEYFSETQRNKGNFPGRFSGRQFSNSRSEMNVSTLELGDSALYLCASSESGLNYGYTFGSGTRLTVV.